One sample yielded the 16 T cell receptor beta chains listed below, sequenced in a study of regulatory T cells in long-lasting Graves disease. TCR beta libraries were built with iRepertoire HTBI primers and Arm-PCR of CDR3 regions. TCRdb reprocessed the multiplex PCR reads with MiXCR, giving one entry per CDR3 protein. Of about 430,000 distinct CDR3 sequences listed, roughly 21% are singletons. This sample's time point: persistent/refractory GD, antithyroid drugs over 5 years with positive TRAb. Researchers made the TCR library from RNA that was extracted from PBMCs. Sequencing was performed on peripheral blood mononuclear cells (PBMCs), taken when the disease was refractory, from a patient treated with antithyroid drugs. All receptors come from a female donor with Graves disease.

V usage is TRBV18 and J usage is TRBJ2-7; 9 bases align to TRBD1. Germline lookup yields CDR1 KGHSH and CDR2 LQKENI. V was clipped by 6 bases and J by 6 bases; unmatched bases: 9. The CDR3 consists of 14 residues. The CDR3 bases are TGTGCCAGCTCCGTTGAGGACAGGGGAGGCGAGCAGTACTTC. Its translation: CASSVEDRGGEQYF. The whole variable domain, remainder taken from reference TRBV18 and TRBJ2-7, is NAGVMQNPRHLVRRRGQEARLRCSPMKGHSHVYWYRQLPEEGLKFMVYLQKENIIDESGMPKERFSAEFPKEGPSILRIQQVVRGDSAAYFCASSVEDRGGEQYFGPGTRLTVT.

This clonotype was counted at least ten times. The chain couples TRBV28 to TRBJ1-2; 10 positions match TRBD1. Germline CDR1 and CDR2: MDHEN and SYDVKM. The CDR3 spans 14 residues. Germline trimming cut 6 bases from V and 4 bases from J; bases unmatched to any gene: 5. The CDR3 is CASRLTGGIYGYTF. The CDR3 nucleotides are TGTGCCAGCAGGCTGACAGGGGGCATCTATGGCTACACCTTC.

The rearrangement links TRBV5-5 to TRBJ2-7; the D gene is possibly TRBD2 (5 bases). The CDR3 extends over 15 amino acids. Germline V gene sequence: CDR1 SGHKS, CDR2 YYEKEE (reference sequence). V was clipped by 8 bases and J by 3 bases, with 21 bases between them. CDR3 sequence reads: CASTVYGVDRYEQYF. CDR3 in DNA: TGTGCCAGTACCGTATACGGGGTCGACCGCTACGAGCAGTACTTC.

The V call is TRBV29-1, the J call TRBJ2-7; D may correspond to TRBD1 or TRBD2 (5 bases each). Deletions cut 6 bases from V and 6 bases from J, with 21 bases between. The germline V gene encodes CDR1 SQVTM and CDR2 ANQGSEA. The CDR3 consists of 14 residues. DNA of the CDR3: TGCAGCGTAAGAGGGGACGGACCCTTCCTCGAGCAGTACTTC. This encodes CSVRGDGPFLEQYF.

This clonotype turned up a few times. The genes are TRBV12-3 or TRBV12-4 and TRBJ1-4; 9 nucleotides agree with TRBD1. V lost 5 bases, J lost 8 bases, and 9 bases stayed unmatched. This CDR3 is 15 amino acids long. Here the CDR3 reads CASSPSDRGGEKLFF. The CDR3 nucleotides are TGTGCCAGCAGTCCAAGTGACAGGGGGGGAGAAAAACTGTTTTTT.

At least ten counts were recorded for this clonotype. The chain uses TRBV28 and TRBJ2-5; tentatively, D is TRBD2 (5 bases). CDR3 size: 15 residues. CDR1 and CDR2 (germline): MDHEN, SYDVKM. V dropped 2 bases and J dropped 3 bases, with 13 bases sitting between them. The CDR3 loop is CASSLRWRVEETQYF. In DNA form, the CDR3 reads TGTGCCAGCAGTTTACGATGGCGGGTGGAAGAGACCCAGTACTTC. The full variable domain, rest sourced from reference TRBV28 and TRBJ2-5, is DVKVTQSSRYLVKRTGEKVFLECVQDMDHENMFWYRQDPGLGLRLIYFSYDVKMKEKGDIPEGYSVSREKKERFSLILESASTNQTSMYLCASSLRWRVEETQYFGPGTRLLVL.

This clonotype was found a few times. The chain carries TRBV29-1 and TRBJ1-1; D not resolved. V was trimmed by 3 bases and J by 4 bases, leaving 6 bases between them. This CDR3 comprises 11 residues. Germline V gene lookup returns CDR1 SQVTM and CDR2 ANQGSEA. The CDR3 loop reads CSVDRSTEAFF. For the CDR3, the DNA is TGCAGCGTTGACAGAAGCACTGAAGCTTTCTTT.

The V and J genes are TRBV18 and TRBJ2-1, with D maybe TRBD1 (5 bases). Per germline, CDR1 KGHSH and CDR2 LQKENI. The CDR3 spans 14 residues. Trimming left V 6 bases short and J 6 bases short, with 15 bases between. The CDR3 loop reads CASSKDTKANEQFF. In nucleotides, the CDR3 is TGTGCCAGCTCGAAGGACACGAAGGCCAATGAGCAGTTCTTC.

This clonotype appeared many times. The chain joins TRBV25-1 to TRBJ2-2; 9 nucleotides align to TRBD2. This CDR3 has 15 amino acids. V trimming: 3 bases; J trimming: 8 bases; junction bases outside the gene matches: 7. CDR1 and CDR2 (germline): MGHDK, SYGVNS. The CDR3 DNA follows: TGTGCCAGCAGTGAGGCGCTAGCGGGACTGGGGGAGCTGTTTTTT. Residues: CASSEALAGLGELFF.

This clonotype was observed a handful of times. The chain joins TRBV27 to TRBJ2-3; D call uncertain. CDR1 and CDR2 from the germline V gene are MNHEY and SMNVEV (reference sequence). V lost 8 bases to trimming and J lost 0 bases, with 6 bases between them. CDR3 length: 12 amino acids. CDR3 amino acids: CASGSSTDTQYF. The CDR3 DNA reads TGTGCCAGCGGGTCTAGCACAGATACGCAGTATTTT.

The CDR3 DNA reads TGTGCCAGCAGCTTGGGATCCTCTAGCGGGAGGTTATCCGGGGAGCTGTTTTTT. This gives the protein CASSLGSSSGRLSGELFF. This chain joins TRBV5-4 and TRBJ2-2, with 11 bases matching TRBD2. This CDR3 is 18 amino acids long. The germline V gene encodes CDR1 SGHNT and CDR2 YYREEE (reference sequence). Losses at the gene ends were 0 bases for V and 6 bases for J; bases not matched to a gene: 10.

This clonotype was counted many times. The chain has TRBV7-8 and TRBJ2-2; no firm D call. V lost 5 bases, J lost 7 bases, and 11 bases lay in between. The CDR3 runs to 13 residues. Germline assignment: CDR1 SGHVS and CDR2 FQNEAQ. DNA of the CDR3: TGTGCCAGCAGCCGGTTCGGCAGCGGGGAGCTGTTTTTT. Amino acids: CASSRFGSGELFF.

This CDR3 is CASSESGLTNNEQFF. CDR3 nucleotide sequence: TGTGCCAGCAGTGAAAGTGGACTAACCAACAATGAGCAGTTCTTC. The chain joins TRBV2 to TRBJ2-1; possible D gene TRBD2, 6 bases. This CDR3 is 15 amino acids long. Germline loops: CDR1 SNHLY, CDR2 FYNNEI. The V and J ends lost 2 bases and 5 bases respectively, with 13 bases between them.

In its sample, this clonotype was seen a few times. This sequence joins TRBV20-1 and TRBJ1-5, with a weak D call TRBD1 (5 bases). Germline V lookup: CDR1 DFQATT, CDR2 SNEGSKA (reference sequence). Trimming stripped 0 bases from V and 0 bases from J, with 18 bases between. The CDR3 length is 18 residues. CDR3 sequence (DNA): TGCAGTGCTAGAGAATGGTTGGTGGGGGGAAATAGCAATCAGCCCCAGCATTTT. Its translation: CSAREWLVGGNSNQPQHF.

This clonotype was counted many times. The rearrangement joins TRBV28 to TRBJ1-2; D gene uncertain. V was cut by 5 bases and J by 2 bases, with 12 bases left in between. Per germline, CDR1 MDHEN and CDR2 SYDVKM. The CDR3 loop spans 14 amino acids. In nucleotides, the CDR3 is TGTGCCAGCAGTCCACCCTTTGTAAACTATGGCTACACCTTC. Translated, it gives CASSPPFVNYGYTF.

This chain connects TRBV3-1 to TRBJ2-7, with TRBD2 as a possible D gene (5 bases). The CDR3 runs to 15 residues. Germline V lookup: CDR1 LGHDT, CDR2 YNNKEL (reference sequence). Trimming removed 0 bases from V and 7 bases from J, with 16 bases in between. CDR3 sequence reads: CASSQDNSRSGEQYF. The CDR3 DNA follows: TGTGCCAGCAGCCAAGATAATTCGAGGTCGGGAGAGCAGTACTTC.